The 20 T cell receptor beta chains reported below all come from one sample, sequenced in a study of cytomegalovirus exposure and HLA in healthy donors. TCRdb's table, derived via immunoSEQ multiplex PCR, lists solely in-frame clones and lacks some. This sample has approximately 140,000 clones, with 88% found just once. The sequencing input was PBMCs. Every receptor here comes from a woman under 30 in good health and CMV-seropositive.

This rearrangement joins TRBV11-2 to TRBJ1-6; a possible D gene is TRBD1 (5 bases). The CDR3 contains 14 residues. Germline lookup yields CDR1 SGHAT and CDR2 FQNNGV. Trimming cost V 3 bases and J 8 bases, with 11 bases left between them. CDR3 sequence: CASSFRVAHSPLHF. CDR3 sequence (DNA): TGTGCCAGCAGCTTCAGGGTGGCACATTCACCCCTCCACTTT. Based on the CDR3 plus reference TRBV11-2 and TRBJ1-6, the full variable domain is EAGVAQSPRYKIIEKRQSVAFWCNPISGHATLYWYQQILGQGPKLLIQFQNNGVVDDSQLPKDRFSAERLKGVDSTLKIQPAKLEDSAVYLCASSFRVAHSPLHFGNGTRLTVT.

The chain employs TRBV11-3 and TRBJ1-1; D is unclear. Germline CDR1 reads SGHNT; CDR2 reads YENEEA. The CDR3 sequence is 15 residues long. V was trimmed by 1 base and J by 1 base, leaving 10 bases between them. The CDR3 nucleotides read TGTGCCAGCAGCTTAGGACATCTGGGGAACACTGAAGCTTTCTTT. It specifies CASSLGHLGNTEAFF. Combining the CDR3 with reference TRBV11-3 and TRBJ1-1 gives the whole variable domain EAGVVQSPRYKIIEKKQPVAFWCNPISGHNTLYWYLQNLGQGPELLIRYENEEAVDDSQLPKDRFSAERLKGVDSTLKIQPAELGDSAVYLCASSLGHLGNTEAFFGQGTRLTVV.

J is TRBJ2-5 and V is TRBV4-3, with 9 bases identical to TRBD2. CDR3 length equals 16 residues. Losses at the gene ends were 0 bases for V and 3 bases for J; bases not matched to a gene: 5. Germline values: CDR1 LGHNA, CDR2 YSLEER. CDR3 residues: CASSQDRASGEETQYF. The CDR3 coding sequence is TGCGCCAGCAGCCAAGATCGGGCTAGCGGGGAAGAGACCCAGTACTTC.

J is TRBJ2-7 and V is TRBV21-1; the tabulated D call, TRBD2, remains unverified against the DNA. TRBV21-1 is classified as a pseudogene. CDR3 length: 14 residues. The CDR3 DNA reads as TGTCCCCCCCCGGGTGGTAGCCACGGTTGCGAGCAGTACTTC. Protein product: CPPPGGSHGCEQYF.

The chain combines TRBV7-8 with TRBJ2-1; possibly TRBD2 for D (6 bases). V was trimmed by 7 bases and J by 8 bases, leaving 18 bases between them. Germline V gene lookup returns CDR1 SGHVS and CDR2 FQNEAQ. This CDR3 region has 14 residues. The CDR3 nucleotides are TGTGCCAGCATACCACCCCCCGGGGGAGATGAGCAGTTCTTC. Its protein product is CASIPPPGGDEQFF.

The V and J genes are TRBV28 and TRBJ1-2, with 7 nucleotides matching TRBD1. The V segment lost 6 bases and the J segment 3 bases; nucleotides outside the gene matches: 4. Germline values: CDR1 MDHEN, CDR2 SYDVKM. This CDR3 region has 13 residues. The CDR3 here is CASRSGQDYGYTF. The CDR3 bases are TGTGCCAGCAGGAGTGGACAGGACTATGGCTACACCTTC.

This chain joins TRBV19 and TRBJ1-2, with D perhaps TRBD1 (6 bases). Trimming shortened V by 7 bases and J by 8 bases, and 20 bases separated the two germline ends. Germline-derived CDR1 and CDR2 are LNHDA and SQIVND (reference sequence). This CDR3 spans 14 amino acids. The CDR3 sequence: CASTPGGARGGYTF. The CDR3 nucleotides are TGTGCCAGTACCCCCGGGGGGGCAAGAGGCGGCTACACCTTC. Combining the CDR3 with reference TRBV19 and TRBJ1-2 gives the whole variable domain DGGITQSPKYLFRKEGQNVTLSCEQNLNHDAMYWYRQDPGQGLRLIYYSQIVNDFQKGDIAEGYSVSREKKESFPLTVTSAQKNPTAFYLCASTPGGARGGYTFGSGTRLTVV.

The J gene is TRBJ1-2, the V gene TRBV5-6; TRBD1 is a possible D gene (6 bases). The CDR3 spans 13 residues. The germline V gene encodes CDR1 SGHDT and CDR2 YYEEEE. V was cut by 4 bases and J by 3 bases, with 10 bases left in between. The CDR3 is CASSVQGDYGYTF. DNA of the CDR3: TGTGCCAGCAGCGTACAGGGTGACTATGGCTACACCTTC.

This clone was found a few times. CDR3 nucleotides: TGCGCCAGCAGCCAACGGACCGGGGTCTCCTACGAGCAGTACTTC. It is translated as CASSQRTGVSYEQYF. This chain joins TRBV4-3 and TRBJ2-7, with D perhaps TRBD2 (5 bases). Between the trimmed V and J ends, which lost 2 bases and 0 bases, there was a span of 11 bases. In germline, CDR1 is LGHNA, CDR2 YSLEER. This CDR3 is 15 amino acids long.

V is TRBV18 and J is TRBJ1-5; 11 bases fit TRBD1. Germline assignment: CDR1 KGHSH and CDR2 LQKENI. This CDR3 spans 16 amino acids. J lost 6 bases, V lost 3 bases, and 7 bases had no gene match. The CDR3 region is CASSPTSDRGLQPQHF. CDR3 in DNA: TGTGCCAGCTCACCTACCTCGGACAGGGGGCTTCAGCCCCAGCATTTT.

J is TRBJ2-1 and V is TRBV30; 7 positions match TRBD1. Germline V lookup: CDR1 GTSNPN, CDR2 SVGIG (reference sequence). J gave up 6 bases and V 7 bases, and 3 bases lay outside the gene matches. The CDR3 sequence is 11 residues long. The CDR3 here is CASNRGNEQFF. CDR3 DNA sequence: TGTGCCTCGAACAGGGGCAATGAGCAGTTCTTC.

The chain links TRBV4-1 to TRBJ1-6, with D possibly TRBD1 on 6 matching bases. Germline CDR1 is MGHRA and CDR2 is YSYEKL. CDR3 size: 19 residues. Trimming took off 3 bases at V and 3 bases at J, with 21 bases between the two ends. In DNA, the CDR3 is TGCGCCAGCAGCCAGCTCACTAAGGACAGAGCTTTCTATAATTCACCCCTCCACTTT. Its translation is CASSQLTKDRAFYNSPLHF.

The chain joins TRBV29-1 to TRBJ2-3, with a possible D match to TRBD1 (6 bases). Trimming pared 3 bases from V and 0 bases from J, leaving 13 bases between. Per the germline V gene, CDR1 is SQVTM and CDR2 is ANQGSEA. This CDR3 is built from 15 residues. CDR3 in amino acids: CSVEGAPTSTDTQYF. The CDR3 DNA follows: TGCAGCGTTGAGGGGGCACCTACTAGCACAGATACGCAGTATTTT.

The chain carries TRBV30 and TRBJ1-4; the D gene is possibly TRBD1 (5 bases). Trimming removed 2 bases from V and 8 bases from J, with 18 bases in between. From germline, CDR1 is GTSNPN and CDR2 SVGIG (reference sequence). The CDR3 has 15 amino acids. This CDR3 is CAWSPQDDPGEKLFF. The CDR3 DNA follows: TGTGCCTGGAGTCCCCAGGACGACCCAGGGGAAAAACTGTTTTTT.

The rearrangement uses TRBV2 and TRBJ1-2; D gene uncertain. Germline V gene sequence: CDR1 SNHLY, CDR2 FYNNEI. Deletions cut 2 bases from V and 2 bases from J, with 12 bases between. This CDR3 contains 15 residues. The CDR3 region is CASSEREESNYGYTF. Written as DNA, the CDR3 is TGTGCCAGCAGTGAAAGGGAGGAATCAAACTATGGCTACACCTTC.

This clone came up once. The chain employs TRBV4-3 and TRBJ2-5, with D possibly TRBD2 on 5 matching bases. The germline V gene encodes CDR1 LGHNA and CDR2 YSLEER. V was trimmed by 4 bases and J by 1 base, leaving 16 bases between them. CDR3 length: 16 residues. This CDR3 reads CASSPTLDFSQETQYF. The CDR3 DNA reads as TGCGCCAGCAGCCCAACACTAGACTTTTCCCAAGAGACCCAGTACTTC.

The chain couples TRBV28 to TRBJ2-2; no clear D gene. Germline CDR1 is MDHEN and CDR2 is SYDVKM. This CDR3 is built from 14 residues. V lost 8 bases and J lost 1, with 11 bases in between. The CDR3 sequence is CASGLMGNTGELFF. The CDR3, as DNA: TGTGCCAGCGGGCTGATGGGGAACACCGGGGAGCTGTTTTTT.

The chain carries TRBV7-2 and TRBJ2-3, with a possible D match to TRBD2 (7 bases). Trimming removed 1 base from V and 0 bases from J, with 20 bases in between. Germline V gene sequence: CDR1 SGHTA, CDR2 FQGNSA. The CDR3 has 19 amino acids. The CDR3 protein is CASSLGWRGPSLSTDTQYF. CDR3 nucleotide sequence: TGTGCCAGCAGCTTAGGGTGGCGGGGGCCTAGCCTGAGCACAGATACGCAGTATTTT.

Here the CDR3 DNA reads TGCGCCAGCAGCTTAACAGGGGATAGTGGCTACACCTTC. Translating it yields CASSLTGDSGYTF. The rearrangement links TRBV5-1 to TRBJ1-2, with 7 bases that match TRBD1. Per germline, CDR1 SGHRS and CDR2 YFSETQ. The V segment lost 2 bases and the J segment 7 bases; nucleotides outside the gene matches: 5. The CDR3 covers 13 residues. Based on the CDR3 plus reference TRBV5-1 and TRBJ1-2, the full variable domain is KAGVTQTPRYLIKTRGQQVTLSCSPISGHRSVSWYQQTPGQGLQFLFEYFSETQRNKGNFPGRFSGRQFSNSRSEMNVSTLELGDSALYLCASSLTGDSGYTFGSGTRLTVV.

This chain links TRBV6-1 with TRBJ2-5; D unclear. From germline, CDR1 is MNHNS and CDR2 SASEGT. V was clipped by 2 bases and J by 9 bases, with 10 bases between them. This CDR3 comprises 12 residues. CDR3: CASSESPPAQYF. CDR3 sequence (DNA): TGTGCCAGCAGTGAATCTCCCCCGGCCCAGTACTTC.